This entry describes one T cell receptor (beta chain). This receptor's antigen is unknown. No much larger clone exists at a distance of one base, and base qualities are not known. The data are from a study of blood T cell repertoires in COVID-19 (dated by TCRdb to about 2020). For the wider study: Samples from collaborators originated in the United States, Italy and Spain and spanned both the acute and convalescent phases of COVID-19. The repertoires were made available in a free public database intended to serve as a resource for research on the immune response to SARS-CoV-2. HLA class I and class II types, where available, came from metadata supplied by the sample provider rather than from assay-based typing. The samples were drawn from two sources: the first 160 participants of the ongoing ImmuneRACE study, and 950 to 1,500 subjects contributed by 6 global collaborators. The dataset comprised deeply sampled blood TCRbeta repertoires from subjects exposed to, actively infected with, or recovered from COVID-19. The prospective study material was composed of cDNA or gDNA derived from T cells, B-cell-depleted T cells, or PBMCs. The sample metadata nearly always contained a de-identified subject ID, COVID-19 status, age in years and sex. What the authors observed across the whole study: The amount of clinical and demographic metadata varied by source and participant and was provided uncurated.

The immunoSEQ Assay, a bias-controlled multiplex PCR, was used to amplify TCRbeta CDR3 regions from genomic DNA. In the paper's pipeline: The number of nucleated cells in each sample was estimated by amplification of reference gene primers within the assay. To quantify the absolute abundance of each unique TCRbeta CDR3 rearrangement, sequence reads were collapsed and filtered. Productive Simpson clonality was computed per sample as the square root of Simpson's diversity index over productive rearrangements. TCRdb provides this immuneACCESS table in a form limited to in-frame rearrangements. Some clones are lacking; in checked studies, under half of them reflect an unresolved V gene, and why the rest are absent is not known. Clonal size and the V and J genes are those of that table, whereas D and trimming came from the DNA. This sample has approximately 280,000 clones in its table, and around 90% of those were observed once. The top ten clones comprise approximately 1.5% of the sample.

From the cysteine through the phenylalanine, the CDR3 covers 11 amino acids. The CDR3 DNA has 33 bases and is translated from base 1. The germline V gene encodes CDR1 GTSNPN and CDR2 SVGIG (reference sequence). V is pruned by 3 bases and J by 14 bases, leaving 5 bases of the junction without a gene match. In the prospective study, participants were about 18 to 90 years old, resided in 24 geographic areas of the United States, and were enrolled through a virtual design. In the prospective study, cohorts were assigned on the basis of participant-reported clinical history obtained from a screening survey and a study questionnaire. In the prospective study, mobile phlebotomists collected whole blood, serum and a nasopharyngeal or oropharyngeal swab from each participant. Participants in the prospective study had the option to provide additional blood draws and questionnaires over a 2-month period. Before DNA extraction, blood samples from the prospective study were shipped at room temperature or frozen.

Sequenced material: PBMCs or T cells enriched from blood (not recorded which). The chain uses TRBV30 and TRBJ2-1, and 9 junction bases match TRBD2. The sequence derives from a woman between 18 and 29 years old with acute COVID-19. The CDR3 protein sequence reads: CAWRGLAGKFF. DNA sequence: TGTGCCTGGAGGGGTCTAGCGGGGAAGTTCTTC.